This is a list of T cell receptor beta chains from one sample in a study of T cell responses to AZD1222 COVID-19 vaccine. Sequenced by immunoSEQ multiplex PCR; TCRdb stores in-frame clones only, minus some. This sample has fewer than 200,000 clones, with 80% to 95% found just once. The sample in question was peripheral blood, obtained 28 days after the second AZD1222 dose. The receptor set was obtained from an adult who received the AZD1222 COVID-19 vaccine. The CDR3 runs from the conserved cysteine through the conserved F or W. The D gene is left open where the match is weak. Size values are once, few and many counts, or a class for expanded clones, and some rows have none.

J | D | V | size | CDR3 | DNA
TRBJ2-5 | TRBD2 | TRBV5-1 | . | CASSLDGVAGMGETQYF | TGCGCCAGCAGCTTGGATGGGGTAGCGGGAATGGGAGAGACCCAGTACTTC
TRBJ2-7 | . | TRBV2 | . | CASSSVRSYEQYF | TGTGCCAGCAGCTCCGTCCGCTCCTACGAGCAGTACTTC
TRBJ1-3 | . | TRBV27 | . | CASSPRGGIGNTIYF | TGTGCCAGCAGTCCCCGGGGGGGGATTGGAAACACCATATATTTT
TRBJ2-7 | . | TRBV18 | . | CASSPPNGYEQYF | TGTGCCAGCTCACCACCGAATGGCTACGAGCAGTACTTC
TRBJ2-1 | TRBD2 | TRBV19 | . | CASSMRARTSGDNEQFF | TGTGCCAGTAGTATGCGGGCTAGGACTAGCGGGGACAATGAGCAGTTCTTC
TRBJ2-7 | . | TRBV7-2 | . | CASSLGGVPYEQYF | TGTGCCAGCAGCTTAGGGGGGGTTCCCTACGAGCAGTACTTC
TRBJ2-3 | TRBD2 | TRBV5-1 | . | CASRTSGRTPILNTQYF | TGCGCCAGCAGGACTAGCGGGCGAACCCCGATTCTAAATACGCAGTATTTT
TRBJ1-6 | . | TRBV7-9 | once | CASSLGTASNSPLHF | TGTGCCAGCAGCTTAGGGACAGCGAGTAATTCACCCCTCCACTTT
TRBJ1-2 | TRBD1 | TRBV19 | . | CASSSSGTGGYGYTF | TGTGCCAGTAGTTCATCCGGGACAGGGGGCTATGGCTACACCTTC
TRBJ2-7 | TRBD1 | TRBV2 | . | CASLPPGQGKGSTYEQYF | TGTGCCTCCCTTCCTCCGGGACAGGGAAAAGGGTCTACCTACGAGCAGTACTTC
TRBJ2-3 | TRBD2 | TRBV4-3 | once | CATVNSGRRDTQYF | TGCGCCACGGTGAATAGCGGGAGACGAGATACGCAGTATTTT
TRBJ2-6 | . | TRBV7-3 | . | CASSPVRGSNVLTF | TGTGCCAGCAGCCCCGTCCGGGGGTCCAACGTCCTGACTTTC
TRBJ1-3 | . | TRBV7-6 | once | CASSSTASGNTIYF | TGTGCCAGCAGCTCAACAGCCTCTGGAAACACCATATATTTT
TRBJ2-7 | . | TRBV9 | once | CASSRSPVGEQYF | TGTGCCAGCAGCCGGTCCCCGGTAGGCGAGCAGTACTTC
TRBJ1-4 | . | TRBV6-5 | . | CASSYSGRARSEKLFF | TGTGCCAGCAGTTACTCGGGGAGGGCGCGGAGTGAAAAACTGTTTTTT
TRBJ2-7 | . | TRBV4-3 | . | CASSQDMGAGYEQYF | TGCGCCAGCAGCCAAGATATGGGGGCTGGATACGAGCAGTACTTC
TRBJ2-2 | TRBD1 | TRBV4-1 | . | CASSRRQGLTGELFF | TGCGCCAGCAGCCGGCGACAGGGATTGACCGGGGAGCTGTTTTTT
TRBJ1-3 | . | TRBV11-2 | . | CASSEGGTIYF | TGTGCCAGCAGCGAAGGGGGGACCATATATTTT
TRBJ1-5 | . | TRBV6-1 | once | CASSESPRGQPQHF | TGTGCCAGCAGTGAATCCCCGAGGGGTCAGCCCCAGCATTTT
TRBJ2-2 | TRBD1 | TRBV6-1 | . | CASSGLLGGLEGELFF | TGTGCCAGCAGTGGGCTTTTAGGGGGCTTAGAGGGGGAGCTGTTTTTT
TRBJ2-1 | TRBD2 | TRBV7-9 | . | CASSKAKTGTTSYNEQFF | TGTGCCAGCAGCAAAGCAAAGACCGGGACTACCTCCTACAATGAGCAGTTCTTC
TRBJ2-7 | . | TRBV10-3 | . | CAIRRDYEQYF | TGTGCCATCAGGAGGGATTACGAGCAGTACTTC
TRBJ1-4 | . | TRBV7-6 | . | CASSLGGISTTNEKLFF | TGTGCCAGCAGCCTAGGCGGGATCAGTACAACTAATGAAAAACTGTTTTTT
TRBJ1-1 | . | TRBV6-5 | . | CASTHGAQAFF | TGTGCCAGCACCCACGGTGCGCAAGCTTTCTTT
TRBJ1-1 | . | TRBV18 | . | CASSAARLNTEAFF | TGTGCCAGCTCTGCCGCACGGTTGAACACTGAAGCTTTCTTT
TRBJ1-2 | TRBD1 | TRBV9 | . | CASSVDRDYGYTF | TGTGCCAGCAGCGTGGACAGGGACTATGGCTACACCTTC
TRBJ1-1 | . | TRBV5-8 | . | CASSPLRGGAAYMNTEAFF | TGTGCCAGCAGCCCCCTCAGAGGGGGGGCAGCTTACATGAACACTGAAGCTTTCTTT
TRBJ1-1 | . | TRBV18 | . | CASSPSAGTHEAFF | TGTGCCAGCTCACCCTCGGCGGGCACGCATGAAGCTTTCTTT
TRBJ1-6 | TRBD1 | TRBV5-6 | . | CASSFTGTANSPLHF | TGTGCCAGCAGCTTCACCGGGACAGCAAATTCACCCCTCCACTTT
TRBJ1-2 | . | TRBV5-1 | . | CASSLAGDGYTF | TGCGCCAGCAGCTTGGCCGGGGATGGCTACACCTTC
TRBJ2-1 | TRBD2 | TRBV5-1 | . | CASSLALAGSYNEQFF | TGCGCCAGCAGCTTGGCCTTAGCGGGCTCCTACAATGAGCAGTTCTTC
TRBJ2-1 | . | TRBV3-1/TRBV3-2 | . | CASSQDQRPNEQFF | TGTGCCAGCAGCCAAGATCAGCGGCCCAATGAGCAGTTCTTC
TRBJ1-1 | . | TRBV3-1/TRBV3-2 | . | CASSQGHSNTEAFF | TGTGCCAGCAGCCAAGGACACTCGAACACTGAAGCTTTCTTT
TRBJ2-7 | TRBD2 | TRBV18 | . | CASSPASGSSREQYF | TGTGCCAGCTCACCGGCCAGCGGGAGTTCTAGGGAGCAGTACTTC
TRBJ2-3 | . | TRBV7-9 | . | CASSPAWGSSTDTQYF | TGTGCCAGCAGCCCGGCGTGGGGCTCTAGCACAGATACGCAGTATTTT
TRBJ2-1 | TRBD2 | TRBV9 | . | CASSVAGAGGGYNEQFF | TGTGCCAGCAGCGTAGCGGGAGCGGGAGGGGGCTACAATGAGCAGTTCTTC
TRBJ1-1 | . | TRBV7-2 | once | CASSFTSGTEAFF | TGTGCCAGCAGCTTTACCTCGGGAACTGAAGCTTTCTTT
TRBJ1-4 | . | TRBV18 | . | CASSPQRSRQGATNEKLFF | TGTGCCAGCTCACCCCAGCGTTCGAGGCAGGGCGCAACTAATGAAAAACTGTTTTTT
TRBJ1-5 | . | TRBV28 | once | CASSFQDRDSNQPQHF | TGTGCCAGCAGTTTCCAGGACAGAGATAGCAATCAGCCCCAGCATTTT
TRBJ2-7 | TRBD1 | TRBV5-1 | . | CASSPWTGTGLSYEQYF | TGCGCCAGCAGCCCCTGGACAGGGACAGGACTCTCCTACGAGCAGTACTTC
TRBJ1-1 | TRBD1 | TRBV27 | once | CASSLSGTEGTEAFF | TGTGCCAGCAGTTTAAGCGGGACAGAGGGCACTGAAGCTTTCTTT
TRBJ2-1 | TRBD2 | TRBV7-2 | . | CASSPQAGTSGVEFF | TGTGCCAGCAGCCCCCAAGCCGGGACTAGCGGGGTAGAGTTCTTC
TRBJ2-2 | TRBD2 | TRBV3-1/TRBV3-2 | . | CASSPPGLAGGHAGELFF | TGTGCCAGCAGCCCCCCGGGACTAGCGGGGGGGCACGCCGGGGAGCTGTTTTTT
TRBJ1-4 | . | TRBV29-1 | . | CSVEDHREGEKLFF | TGCAGCGTTGAAGATCACCGGGAAGGCGAAAAACTGTTTTTT
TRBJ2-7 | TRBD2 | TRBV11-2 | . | CASSLGTSDSYEQYF | TGTGCCAGCAGCTTAGGGACTAGCGACTCCTACGAGCAGTACTTC
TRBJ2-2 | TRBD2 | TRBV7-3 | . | CASSLRGGSNTGELFF | TGTGCCAGCAGCTTAAGGGGAGGGTCAAACACCGGGGAGCTGTTTTTT